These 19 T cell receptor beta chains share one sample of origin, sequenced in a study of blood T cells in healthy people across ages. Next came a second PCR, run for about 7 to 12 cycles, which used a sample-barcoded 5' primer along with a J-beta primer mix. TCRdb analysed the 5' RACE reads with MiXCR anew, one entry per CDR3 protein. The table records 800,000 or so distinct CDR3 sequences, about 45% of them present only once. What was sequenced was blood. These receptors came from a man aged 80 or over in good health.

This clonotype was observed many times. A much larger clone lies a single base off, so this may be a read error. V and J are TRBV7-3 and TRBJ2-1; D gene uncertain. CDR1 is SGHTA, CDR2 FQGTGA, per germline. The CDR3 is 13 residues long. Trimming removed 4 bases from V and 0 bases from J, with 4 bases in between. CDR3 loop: CASSSRSYNEQFF. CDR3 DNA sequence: TGTGCCAGCAGCTCTCGCTCCTACAATGAGCAGTTCTTC.

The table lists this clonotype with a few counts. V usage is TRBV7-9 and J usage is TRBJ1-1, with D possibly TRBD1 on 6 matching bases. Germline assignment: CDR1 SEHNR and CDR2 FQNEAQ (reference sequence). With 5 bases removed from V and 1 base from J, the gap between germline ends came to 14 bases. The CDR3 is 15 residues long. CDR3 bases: TGTGCCAGCAGCCCTGCTATGGACAGGAACACTGAAGCTTTCTTT. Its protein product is CASSPAMDRNTEAFF.

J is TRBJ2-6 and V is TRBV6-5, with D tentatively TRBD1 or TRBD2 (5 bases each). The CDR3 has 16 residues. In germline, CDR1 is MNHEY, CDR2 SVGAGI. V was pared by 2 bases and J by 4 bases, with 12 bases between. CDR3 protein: CASSYGPGSGANVLTF. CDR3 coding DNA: TGTGCCAGCAGTTACGGGCCAGGGAGCGGGGCCAACGTCCTGACTTTC.

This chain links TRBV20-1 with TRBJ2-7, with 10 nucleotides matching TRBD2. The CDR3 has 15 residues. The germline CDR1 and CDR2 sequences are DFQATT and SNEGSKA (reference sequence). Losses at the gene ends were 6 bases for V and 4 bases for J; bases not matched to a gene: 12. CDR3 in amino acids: CSARGASGSMYEQYF. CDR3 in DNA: TGCAGTGCCCGAGGGGCTAGCGGGAGTATGTACGAGCAGTACTTC.

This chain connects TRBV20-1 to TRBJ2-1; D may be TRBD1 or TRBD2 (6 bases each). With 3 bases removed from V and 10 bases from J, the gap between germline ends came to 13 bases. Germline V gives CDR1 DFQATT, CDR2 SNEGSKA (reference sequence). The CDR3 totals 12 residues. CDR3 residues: CSARGLQGEQFF. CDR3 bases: TGCAGTGCTAGGGGACTTCAGGGGGAGCAGTTCTTC.

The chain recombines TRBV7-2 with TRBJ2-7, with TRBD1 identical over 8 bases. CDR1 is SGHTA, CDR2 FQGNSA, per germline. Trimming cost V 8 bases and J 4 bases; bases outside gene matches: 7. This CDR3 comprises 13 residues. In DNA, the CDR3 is TGTGCCAGCGCCCAAGGGACAGGTTACGAGCAGTACTTC. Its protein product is CASAQGTGYEQYF. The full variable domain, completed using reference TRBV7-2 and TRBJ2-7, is GAGVSQSPSNKVTEKGKDVELRCDPISGHTALYWYRQSLGQGLEFLIYFQGNSAPDKSGLPSDRFSAERTGGSVSTLTIQRTQQEDSAVYLCASAQGTGYEQYFGPGTRLTVT.

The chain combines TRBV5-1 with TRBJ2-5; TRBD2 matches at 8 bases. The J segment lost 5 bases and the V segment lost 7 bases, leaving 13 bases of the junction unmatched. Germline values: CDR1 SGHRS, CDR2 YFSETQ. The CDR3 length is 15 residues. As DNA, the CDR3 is TGCGCCAGCGGCACTGTAGCGGGACCGGGGGAGACCCAGTACTTC. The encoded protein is CASGTVAGPGETQYF.

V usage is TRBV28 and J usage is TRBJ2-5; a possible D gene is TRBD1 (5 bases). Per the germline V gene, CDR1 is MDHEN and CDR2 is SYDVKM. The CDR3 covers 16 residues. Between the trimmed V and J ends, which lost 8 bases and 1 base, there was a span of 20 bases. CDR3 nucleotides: TGTGCCAGCTTACCTAGGCAGGGCATGTTCCAAGAGACCCAGTACTTC. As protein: CASLPRQGMFQETQYF.

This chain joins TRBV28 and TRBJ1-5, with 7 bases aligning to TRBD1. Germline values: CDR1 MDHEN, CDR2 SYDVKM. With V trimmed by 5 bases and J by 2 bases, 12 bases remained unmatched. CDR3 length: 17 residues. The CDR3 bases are TGTGCCAGCAGTCCCCGGGGAAGGGGGCGAGGCAATCAGCCCCAGCATTTT. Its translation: CASSPRGRGRGNQPQHF.

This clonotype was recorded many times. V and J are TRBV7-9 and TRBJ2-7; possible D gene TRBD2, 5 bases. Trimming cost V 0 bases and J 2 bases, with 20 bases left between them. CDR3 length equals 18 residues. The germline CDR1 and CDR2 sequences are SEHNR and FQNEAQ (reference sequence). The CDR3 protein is CASSLALLSETNPYEQYF. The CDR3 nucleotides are TGTGCCAGCAGCTTAGCCCTCCTTTCCGAGACTAATCCCTACGAGCAGTACTTC.

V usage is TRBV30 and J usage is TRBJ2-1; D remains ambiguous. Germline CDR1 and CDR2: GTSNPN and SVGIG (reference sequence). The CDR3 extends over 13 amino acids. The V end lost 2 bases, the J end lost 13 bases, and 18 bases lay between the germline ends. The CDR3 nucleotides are TGTGCCTGGAGTCCGCAGCCAAGAGAGACCCAGTTCTTC. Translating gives CAWSPQPRETQFF.

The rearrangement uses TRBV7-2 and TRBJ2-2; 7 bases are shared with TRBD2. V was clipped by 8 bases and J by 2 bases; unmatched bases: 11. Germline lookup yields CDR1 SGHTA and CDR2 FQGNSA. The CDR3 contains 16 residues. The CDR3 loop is CASFREAGANTGELFF. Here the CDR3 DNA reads TGTGCCAGCTTCCGTGAGGCGGGAGCTAACACCGGGGAGCTGTTTTTT.

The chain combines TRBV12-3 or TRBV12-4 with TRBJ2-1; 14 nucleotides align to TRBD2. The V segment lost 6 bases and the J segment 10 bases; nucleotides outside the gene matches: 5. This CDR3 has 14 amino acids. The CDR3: CASRKGTSGREQFF. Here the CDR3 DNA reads TGTGCCAGCAGGAAGGGGACTAGCGGGAGAGAGCAGTTCTTC.

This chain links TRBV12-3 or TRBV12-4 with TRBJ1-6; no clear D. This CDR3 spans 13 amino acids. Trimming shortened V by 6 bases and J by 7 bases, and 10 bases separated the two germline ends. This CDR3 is CASRETVNSPLHF. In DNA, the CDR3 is TGTGCCAGCAGGGAGACGGTGAATTCACCCCTCCACTTT.

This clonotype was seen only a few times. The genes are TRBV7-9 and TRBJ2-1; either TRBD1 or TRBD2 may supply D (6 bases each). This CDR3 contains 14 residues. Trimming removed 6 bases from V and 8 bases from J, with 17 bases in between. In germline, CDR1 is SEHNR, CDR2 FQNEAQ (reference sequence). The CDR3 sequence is CASRKGGRGYEQFF. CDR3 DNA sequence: TGTGCCAGCAGAAAGGGGGGAAGGGGCTATGAGCAGTTCTTC.

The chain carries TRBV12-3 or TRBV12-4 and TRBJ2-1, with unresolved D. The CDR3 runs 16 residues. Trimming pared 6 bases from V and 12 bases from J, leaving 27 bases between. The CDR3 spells CASSLPGPSLGSGQFF. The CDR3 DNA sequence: TGTGCCAGCAGCCTCCCGGGTCCCTCACTCGGCAGTGGGCAGTTCTTC.

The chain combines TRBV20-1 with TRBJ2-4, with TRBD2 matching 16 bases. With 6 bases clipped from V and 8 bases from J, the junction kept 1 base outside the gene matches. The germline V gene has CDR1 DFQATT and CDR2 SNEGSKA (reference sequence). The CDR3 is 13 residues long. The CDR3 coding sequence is TGCAGTGCGGGGACTAGCGGGAGGGACATTCAGTACTTC. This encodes CSAGTSGRDIQYF.

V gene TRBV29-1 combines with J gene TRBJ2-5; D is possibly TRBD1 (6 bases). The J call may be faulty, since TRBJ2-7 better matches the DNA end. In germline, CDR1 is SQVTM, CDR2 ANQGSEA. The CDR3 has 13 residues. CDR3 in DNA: TGCAGCGTTGGAACAGGGCTGGGGTACGAGCAGTACTTC. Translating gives CSVGTGLGYEQYF.

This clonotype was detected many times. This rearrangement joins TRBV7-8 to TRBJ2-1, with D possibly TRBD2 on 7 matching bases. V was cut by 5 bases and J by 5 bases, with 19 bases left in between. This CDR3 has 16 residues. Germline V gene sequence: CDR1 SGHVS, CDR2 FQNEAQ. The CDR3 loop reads CASSPVGGGSNNEQFF. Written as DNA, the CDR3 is TGTGCCAGCAGCCCCGTGGGGGGCGGGAGCAACAATGAGCAGTTCTTC.